These 31 T cell receptor beta chains originate from one sample sequenced in a study of CD8+ T cells in alopecia areata. It was cDNA, reverse transcribed from extracted RNA, that served as the sequencing template. TCRdb keeps only in-frame clones here, not all; method: immunoSEQ multiplex PCR. Of thousands of clones in the sample, 60% to 85% were seen once. CD4+ lymphocytes from a handful of patients underwent sorting into CD25+CD127- populations. Source material: CD4+ Tregs sorted from blood. The source of these receptors is a human donor with alopecia areata.

This clone was seen a few times. The gene calls are TRBV29-1 and TRBJ2-7; D possibly matches TRBD1 or TRBD2 (5 bases each). Germline V CDR1 and CDR2: SQVTM, ANQGSEA. V was trimmed by 1 base and J by 7 bases, leaving 17 bases between them. The CDR3 sequence is 14 residues long. The CDR3, as DNA: TGCAGCGTTGAAGTTGGGCAGGGAGTGGGAGAGCAGTACTTC. Protein sequence: CSVEVGQGVGEQYF.

The chain links TRBV29-1 to TRBJ1-1; D uncertain. The CDR3 covers 12 residues. V lost 5 bases and J lost 4, with 11 bases in between. The germline CDR1 and CDR2 sequences are SQVTM and ANQGSEA. The CDR3 is CSVKWVGTEAFF. DNA of the CDR3: TGCAGCGTTAAATGGGTTGGCACTGAAGCTTTCTTT.

DNA for the CDR3: TGTGCCAGCAGCTTAGGAGGGGCCCGTTCCTACGAGCAGTACTTC. Residues: CASSLGGARSYEQYF. The rearrangement links TRBV7-8 to TRBJ2-7, with D possibly called TRBD1 or TRBD2 (5 bases each). Germline lookup yields CDR1 SGHVS and CDR2 FQNEAQ. V gave up 1 base and J gave up 1 base, with 11 bases separating them. The CDR3 consists of 15 residues.

This clone was seen more than once but under ten times. CDR3 in DNA: TGCGCCAGCAGCTTGGTAGCGGCGGGGACCGGGGAGCTGTTTTTT. Amino acid sequence: CASSLVAAGTGELFF. The rearrangement links TRBV5-1 to TRBJ2-2, with a weak D call TRBD2 (6 bases). V lost 0 bases, J lost 5 bases, and 11 bases lay in between. In germline, CDR1 is SGHRS, CDR2 YFSETQ. The CDR3 spans 15 residues.

The chain has TRBV18 and TRBJ2-7; the match to TRBD1 covers 7 bases. Germline CDR1 reads KGHSH; CDR2 reads LQKENI. V shed 6 bases, J shed 1 base, and the junction held 3 bases outside the gene matches. The length of the CDR3 is 13 residues. The CDR3 sequence is CASSPGQSYEQYF. As DNA, the CDR3 is TGTGCCAGCTCCCCGGGACAGTCCTACGAGCAGTACTTC.

V and J are TRBV5-1 and TRBJ1-6; the D gene is possibly TRBD1 (5 bases). This CDR3 has 18 amino acids. The germline V gene has CDR1 SGHRS and CDR2 YFSETQ. The V end was cut by 1 base, the J end by 4 bases, with 18 bases between. The CDR3, as DNA: TGCGCCAGCAGCTTGTCTTCGGGGCTTACTGGGTATAATTCACCCCTCCACTTT. It specifies CASSLSSGLTGYNSPLHF.

This chain joins TRBV6-6 and TRBJ2-1; 11 positions match TRBD2. The CDR3 runs 16 residues. Germline V gene lookup returns CDR1 MNHNY and CDR2 SVGAGI (reference sequence). The ends lost 6 bases at V and 7 bases at J; junction bases unmatched: 11. The CDR3 protein is CASRQPRLAGSNEQFF. DNA for the CDR3: TGTGCCAGCAGACAGCCGAGACTAGCGGGAAGTAATGAGCAGTTCTTC.

This clone was observed a single time. V and J are TRBV5-6 and TRBJ1-1; D remains ambiguous. The CDR3 is 14 amino acids. Trimming cost V 0 bases and J 2 bases, with 8 bases left between them. Germline-derived CDR1 and CDR2 are SGHDT and YYEEEE. CDR3 DNA: TGTGCCAGCAGCTTGGCTCGGGCAAACACTGAAGCTTTCTTT. The encoded protein is CASSLARANTEAFF. Combining the CDR3 with reference TRBV5-6 and TRBJ1-1 gives the whole variable domain DAGVTQSPTHLIKTRGQQVTLRCSPKSGHDTVSWYQQALGQGPQFIFQYYEEEERQRGNFPDRFSGHQFPNYSSELNVNALLLGDSALYLCASSLARANTEAFFGQGTRLTVV.

The genes are TRBV6-1 and TRBJ1-5; no reliable D call. Germline V gene sequence: CDR1 MNHNS, CDR2 SASEGT. The V and J ends lost 7 bases and 4 bases respectively, with 14 bases between them. The CDR3 sequence is 14 residues long. The CDR3 spells CASNEPTENQPQHF. CDR3 bases: TGTGCCAGCAACGAGCCGACCGAAAATCAGCCCCAGCATTTT.

The J gene is TRBJ1-5, the V gene TRBV7-2; unclear D gene. The V gene's germline CDR1 is SGHTA and CDR2 FQGNSA. V dropped 4 bases and J dropped 5 bases, with 12 bases sitting between them. This CDR3 spans 14 amino acids. The CDR3 region is CASSSRSGYQPQHF. The CDR3 DNA reads as TGTGCCAGCAGCTCCCGGAGTGGGTATCAGCCCCAGCATTTT.

The rearrangement joins TRBV19 to TRBJ2-5, with D maybe TRBD2 (5 bases). V was cut by 5 bases and J by 4 bases, with 8 bases left in between. The germline V gene encodes CDR1 LNHDA and CDR2 SQIVND (reference sequence). CDR3 length: 12 amino acids. CDR3 nucleotides: TGTGCCAGTAGTCTAGCCGGAGAGACCCAGTACTTC. Translation: CASSLAGETQYF.

V is TRBV10-2 and J is TRBJ2-3, with TRBD2 matching over 9 bases. The germline gives CDR1 WSHSY, CDR2 SAAADI. Trimming at V came to 7 bases and at J to 4 bases, leaving 9 bases not matched to a gene. The CDR3 contains 15 residues. CDR3 DNA: TGCGCCAGCACCCCTAGCGGGGAGGCTTCAGATACGCAGTATTTT. Its translation: CASTPSGEASDTQYF.

CDR3 in DNA: TGTGCCACATCCCCCAGAACCAATGAAGCTTTCTTT. This encodes CATSPRTNEAFF. The chain employs TRBV10-3 and TRBJ1-1; D not resolved. Trimming left V 10 bases short and J 7 bases short, with 16 bases between. CDR1 and CDR2 from the germline V gene are ENHRY and SYGVKD. The CDR3 consists of 12 residues.

This chain joins TRBV7-2 and TRBJ1-4; 7 bases are a match to TRBD1. The CDR3 has 15 amino acids. Losses at the gene ends were 5 bases for V and 4 bases for J; bases not matched to a gene: 7. The germline V gene encodes CDR1 SGHTA and CDR2 FQGNSA. The CDR3 region has the DNA TGTGCCAGCAGCACAGGACAGGCCCTTAATGAAAAACTGTTTTTT. The encoded protein is CASSTGQALNEKLFF.

The chain links TRBV13 to TRBJ2-5; 8 nucleotides align to TRBD1. Germline V gene lookup returns CDR1 PRHDT and CDR2 FYEKMQ (reference sequence). The V gene end was trimmed by 4 bases and the J gene end by 5 bases; junction bases not matched to a gene: 6. This CDR3 is 14 amino acids long. This chain's CDR3 is CASSSRTGIETQYF. For the CDR3, the DNA is TGTGCCAGCAGCTCAAGGACAGGGATCGAGACCCAGTACTTC.

This rearrangement joins TRBV27 to TRBJ2-1, with D possibly matching TRBD2 (6 bases). The germline V gene encodes CDR1 MNHEY and CDR2 SMNVEV (reference sequence). The V gene lost 5 bases and the J gene lost 9 bases, with 17 bases spanning the gap. The CDR3 covers 14 residues. This chain's CDR3 is CASSPPWTNSEQFF. The DNA of the CDR3 is TGTGCCAGCAGTCCACCCTGGACTAACAGTGAGCAGTTCTTC.

The chain combines TRBV15 with TRBJ2-7, with D hard to call. The V end lost 0 bases, the J end lost 10 bases, and 10 bases lay between the germline ends. This CDR3 is 12 amino acids long. Germline V gene sequence: CDR1 LNHNV, CDR2 YYDKDF (reference sequence). CDR3 bases: TGTGCCACCAGCAGAGATCGGGTTTTCCAGTACTTC. The encoded protein is CATSRDRVFQYF.

The chain combines TRBV7-3 with TRBJ2-5, with TRBD2 identical over 8 bases. CDR3 length: 14 residues. Germline V gives CDR1 SGHTA, CDR2 FQGTGA. With 6 bases clipped from V and 9 bases from J, the junction kept 12 bases outside the gene matches. CDR3 DNA: TGTGCCAGCAGAGCTACTAGCGGCCTAGGGGCCCAGTACTTC. Translating gives CASRATSGLGAQYF.

The chain uses TRBV6-5 and TRBJ2-7, with a tentative D call TRBD1 (5 bases). The CDR3 has 14 amino acids. CDR1 MNHEY and CDR2 SVGAGI come from the germline V gene. V was cut by 3 bases and J by 2 bases, with 11 bases left in between. The DNA of the CDR3 is TGTGCCAGCAGTTATTATACAGGACCCTACGAGCAGTACTTC. This encodes CASSYYTGPYEQYF.

This clone was picked up one time. The chain combines TRBV21-1 with TRBJ2-7; TRBD1 is the table's D call, not checked against the DNA. TRBV21-1 is a recognized pseudogene. CDR3 length: 16 residues. DNA for the CDR3: TGTGCCAGCAGCAAAGGGGGGTCAGGGGATCACTACGAGCAGTACTTC. Translation gives CASSKGGSGDHYEQYF.

This clone was counted once. The gene calls are TRBV25-1 and TRBJ1-1; no clear D gene. Trimming pared 7 bases from V and 2 bases from J, leaving 11 bases between. The CDR3 consists of 13 residues. CDR1 is MGHDK and CDR2 is SYGVNS in the germline V gene. The CDR3 DNA follows: TGTGCCAGCAAAGGATTCCTAAACACTGAAGCTTTCTTT. Protein product: CASKGFLNTEAFF.

This clone was seen a few times. CDR3 in DNA: TGTGCCAGTAGTACAGGGGTAATGAGTGAGCAGTTCTTC. The encoded protein is CASSTGVMSEQFF. This chain links TRBV19 with TRBJ2-1; D possibly corresponds to TRBD1 (6 bases). Germline V lookup: CDR1 LNHDA, CDR2 SQIVND (reference sequence). This CDR3 comprises 13 residues. The V gene lost 4 bases and the J gene lost 9 bases, with 13 bases spanning the gap.

The chain combines TRBV27 with TRBJ2-7, with 9 bases matching TRBD2. The J segment lost 4 bases and the V segment lost 3 bases, leaving 7 bases of the junction unmatched. In germline, CDR1 is MNHEY, CDR2 SMNVEV (reference sequence). The CDR3 loop spans 15 amino acids. CDR3 sequence reads: CASSFKAGGLYEQYF. DNA of the CDR3: TGTGCCAGCAGTTTCAAGGCGGGGGGGTTATACGAGCAGTACTTC.

The chain carries TRBV19 and TRBJ2-5; 7 nucleotides align to TRBD1. Germline V gene sequence: CDR1 LNHDA, CDR2 SQIVND (reference sequence). After removal of 6 bases from V and 4 bases from J, the junction contained 5 bases not matched to a gene. The CDR3 spans 13 residues. DNA for the CDR3: TGTGCCAGTAGAACAGGGGCCGGAGAGACCCAGTACTTC. Translation: CASRTGAGETQYF.

The gene calls are TRBV5-1 and TRBJ2-2, with TRBD1 matching 7 bases. The CDR3 totals 14 residues. CDR1 SGHRS and CDR2 YFSETQ come from the germline V gene. V dropped 6 bases and J dropped 4; count of bases not matched to a gene: 6. Here the CDR3 reads CASKRQGSTGELFF. For the CDR3, the DNA is TGCGCCAGCAAGAGACAGGGCAGCACCGGGGAGCTGTTTTTT.

The chain combines TRBV2 with TRBJ2-3, with 10 bases matching TRBD2. From germline, CDR1 is SNHLY and CDR2 FYNNEI. J gave up 2 bases and V 2 bases, and 1 base lay outside the gene matches. CDR3 length: 15 amino acids. CDR3 sequence: CASSELAGATDTQYF. The DNA of the CDR3 is TGTGCCAGCAGTGAACTAGCGGGAGCCACAGATACGCAGTATTTT.

This chain links TRBV7-2 with TRBJ2-3; 9 bases match TRBD1. The V segment lost 4 bases and the J segment 3 bases; nucleotides outside the gene matches: 8. CDR1 is SGHTA, CDR2 FQGNSA, per germline. The CDR3 length is 16 residues. The CDR3 bases are TGTGCCAGCAGCTGGGACTGGGACAGGGTTACAGATACGCAGTATTTT. It encodes CASSWDWDRVTDTQYF. The variable domain in full, completed from reference TRBV7-2 and TRBJ2-3, reads GAGVSQSPSNKVTEKGKDVELRCDPISGHTALYWYRQSLGQGLEFLIYFQGNSAPDKSGLPSDRFSAERTGGSVSTLTIQRTQQEDSAVYLCASSWDWDRVTDTQYFGPGTRLTVL.

The V call is TRBV5-1, the J call TRBJ2-1; the D call may be TRBD1 or TRBD2 (5 bases each). Trimming left V 0 bases short and J 7 bases short, with 20 bases between. The germline V gene has CDR1 SGHRS and CDR2 YFSETQ. CDR3 length: 17 residues. In DNA, the CDR3 is TGCGCCAGCAGCTTGGTGCTCAGAGGGGCGCGTATAAATGAGCAGTTCTTC. Amino acids: CASSLVLRGARINEQFF. Combining the CDR3 with reference TRBV5-1 and TRBJ2-1 gives the whole variable domain KAGVTQTPRYLIKTRGQQVTLSCSPISGHRSVSWYQQTPGQGLQFLFEYFSETQRNKGNFPGRFSGRQFSNSRSEMNVSTLELGDSALYLCASSLVLRGARINEQFFGPGTRLTVL.

CDR3 amino acids: CASSFLVRTPSADTQYF. CDR3 in DNA: TGTGCCAGCAGTTTCTTGGTCAGGACTCCTTCAGCAGATACGCAGTATTTT. The chain joins TRBV27 to TRBJ2-3, with a tentative D call TRBD2 (5 bases). Trimming left V 3 bases short and J 4 bases short, with 20 bases between. CDR3 length: 17 amino acids. The germline CDR1 and CDR2 sequences are MNHEY and SMNVEV (reference sequence).

This clone was recorded only once. The gene calls are TRBV7-9 and TRBJ1-2; D not certain. V gave up 2 bases and J gave up 4 bases, with 14 bases separating them. This CDR3 spans 15 amino acids. The V gene's germline CDR1 is SEHNR and CDR2 FQNEAQ (reference sequence). The chain's CDR3 is CASSLLGATGYGYTF. The DNA for the CDR3 is TGTGCCAGCAGCTTACTCGGAGCAACCGGCTATGGCTACACCTTC.

This chain joins TRBV29-1 and TRBJ2-3, with D perhaps being TRBD1 or TRBD2 (5 bases each). V shed 3 bases and J shed 4 bases, with 14 bases lying between them. The CDR3 loop spans 14 amino acids. CDR1 and CDR2 from the germline V gene are SQVTM and ANQGSEA. The CDR3 sequence is CSVDRSGSADTQYF. Here the CDR3 DNA reads TGCAGCGTTGATAGGTCAGGGAGTGCAGATACGCAGTATTTT.